This T cell receptor beta chain originates from a study of shared clonotypes between healthy human individuals. As for the study in general: The plates for each donor numbered three CD4 naive, three CD4 memory, two CD8 naive and one CD8 memory.

With respect to this clone: Its antigen is unknown.

Deep was the level used in running the assay. Per the original data handling: ImmunoSEQ only sent back junction sequences with no quality scores, so filtering was done differently. The method was immunoSEQ multiplex PCR; TCRdb's version includes in-frame clones alone and lacks a portion of them. The V and J calls and clone size were taken over from that table, and D and trimming were inferred from the DNA. The sample has about 2.4 million clones; around nine tenths are singletons. Per germline, CDR1 MGHRA and CDR2 YSYEKL. After removal of 0 bases from V and 4 bases from J, the junction contained 2 bases not matched to a gene. The CDR3 runs 15 residues. Notes on the study in general: Investigators collected only blood, and repertoires in tissues likely differ.

This receptor was identified in a man aged 18 to 29 in good health. Input material: naive CD4+ T cells sorted from blood. Subset described: CD45RA+ positively selected. The chain is built from TRBV4-1 and TRBJ1-2, with 10 bases identical to TRBD1. The CDR3 sequence: CASSQERTGGYGYTF. The CDR3 DNA reads TGCGCCAGCAGCCAAGAACGGACAGGGGGCTATGGCTACACCTTC.